This is a list of T cell receptor beta chains from one sample in a study of T cells in Graves' hyperthyroidism and ophthalmopathy. One entry per CDR3 protein, called by TCRdb with MiXCR from the multiplex PCR reads. The sample yields 450,000 to 500,000 distinct CDR3 sequences, about 20% seen once. The sequenced sample consisted of blood. Receptor source: a woman in her seventies with Graves' ophthalmopathy. CDR3s include the opening cysteine and the closing phenylalanine or tryptophan. The D gene is left open where the match is weak. Not all rows give a size; the values are once, few, many and, for expanded clones, a class.

V	J	D	size	CDR3	DNA
TRBV6-2/TRBV6-3	TRBJ1-5	-	few	CASSYTGGSNQPQHF	TGTGCCAGCAGTTACACCGGCGGAAGCAATCAGCCCCAGCATTTT
TRBV2	TRBJ1-2	-	many	CASRQGYLLPNYGYTF	TGTGCCAGCAGACAGGGTTACCTCCTACCTAACTATGGCTACACCTTC
TRBV3-1	TRBJ2-2	-	-	CASSPNQGSGELFF	TGTGCCAGCAGCCCAAATCAGGGGTCCGGGGAGCTGTTTTTT
TRBV3-1	TRBJ2-1	TRBD2	few	CASTRTSGYNEQFF	TGTGCCAGCACCCGGACTAGCGGGTACAATGAGCAGTTCTTC
TRBV3-1	TRBJ2-7	TRBD2	-	CASSAGLAVLEQYF	TGTGCCAGCAGCGCGGGACTAGCGGTACTCGAGCAGTACTTC
TRBV4-2	TRBJ2-1	-	-	CASSQGLHQTDQFF	TGTGCCAGCAGCCAGGGACTCCATCAGACTGATCAGTTCTTC
TRBV30	TRBJ2-5	-	few	CAWSRDRETQYF	TGTGCCTGGAGTCGGGACCGAGAGACCCAGTACTTC
TRBV3-1	TRBJ2-1	TRBD2	-	CASSQVPASGRAGNEQFF	TGTGCCAGCAGCCAAGTTCCCGCTAGCGGGAGGGCGGGGAATGAGCAGTTCTTC
TRBV19	TRBJ1-1	-	-	CASSIQGTLNTEAFF	TGTGCCAGTAGTATACAGGGTACCCTGAACACTGAAGCTTTCTTT
TRBV20-1	TRBJ1-2	-	-	CSARRGKRYGYTF	TGCAGTGCCCGCCGGGGGAAGAGGTATGGCTACACCTTC
TRBV11-2	TRBJ2-3	-	many	CASSFASTDTQYF	TGTGCCAGCAGCTTCGCTAGCACAGATACGCAGTATTTT
TRBV12-3/TRBV12-4	TRBJ2-7	TRBD1	many	CASSVGQKTYEQYF	TGTGCCAGCAGTGTGGGACAGAAGACCTACGAGCAGTACTTC
TRBV3-1	TRBJ2-5	-	many	CASSQVNSQSTLYF	TGTGCCAGCAGCCAAGTAAACAGCCAGTCGACCTTGTACTTC
TRBV9	TRBJ2-7	TRBD2	-	CASSVGGTTYEQYF	TGTGCCAGCAGCGTCGGAGGGACTACCTACGAGCAGTACTTC
TRBV20-1	TRBJ1-2	-	-	CSASGSEGIYGYTF	TGCAGTGCTAGCGGATCGGAGGGCATCTATGGCTACACCTTC
TRBV11-2	TRBJ2-3	-	many	CASSLRLREWGTDTQYF	TGTGCCAGCAGCTTACGGCTACGGGAGTGGGGCACAGATACGCAGTATTTT
TRBV4-2	TRBJ1-5	TRBD1	-	CASSQGQYYSNQPQHF	TGTGCCAGCAGTCAGGGACAGTACTATAGCAATCAGCCCCAGCATTTT
TRBV9	TRBJ2-7	-	-	CASSSRGAGMDEQYF	TGTGCCAGCAGCTCCCGCGGCGCTGGTATGGACGAGCAGTACTTC
TRBV27	TRBJ2-2	TRBD2	few	CASSSGLAGGPGTGELFF	TGTGCCAGCAGTTCGGGACTAGCGGGAGGGCCGGGCACCGGGGAGCTGTTTTTT
TRBV7-2	TRBJ2-7	-	-	CASSSPLGPVPPYEQYF	TGTGCCAGCAGCTCCCCTTTGGGCCCGGTGCCCCCCTACGAGCAGTACTTC
TRBV2	TRBJ2-1	TRBD1	many	CASSEEDRSYNEQFF	TGTGCCAGCAGTGAAGAGGACAGGTCCTACAATGAGCAGTTCTTC
TRBV20-1	TRBJ2-3	-	few	CSASRGQSASDTQYF	TGCAGTGCTAGCCGAGGACAGTCAGCCAGCGATACGCAGTATTTT
TRBV10-3	TRBJ1-6	-	few	CAISKETQRNSPLHF	TGTGCCATCAGTAAAGAGACACAGAGAAATTCACCCCTCCACTTT
TRBV12-3/TRBV12-4	TRBJ1-1	-	many	CASFLSWMNTEAFF	TGTGCCAGCTTTCTGAGTTGGATGAACACTGAAGCTTTCTTT
TRBV6-9	TRBJ1-6	-	-	CASSSLRAGGNSPLHF	TGTGCCAGCAGTTCCCTCCGAGCAGGTGGGAATTCACCCCTCCACTTT
TRBV3-1	TRBJ2-7	TRBD2	few	CASSGDSGSAYEQYF	TGTGCCAGCAGCGGAGATAGCGGGAGTGCCTACGAGCAGTACTTC
TRBV14	TRBJ2-7	TRBD2	-	CASSQGDGRAGEQYF	TGTGCCAGCAGCCAAGGTGACGGGAGGGCCGGGGAGCAGTACTTC
TRBV28	TRBJ1-4	TRBD1	-	CASSPPQGAGEKLFF	TGTGCCAGCAGTCCCCCCCAGGGGGCAGGTGAAAAACTGTTTTTT
TRBV27	TRBJ1-1	-	many	CASSIRLRGTEAFF	TGTGCCAGCAGTATAAGGCTGAGGGGCACTGAAGCTTTCTTT
TRBV28	TRBJ1-1	-	many	CASRGPGKKNTEAFF	TGTGCCAGCAGGGGCCCTGGAAAAAAGAACACTGAAGCTTTCTTT
TRBV20-1	TRBJ2-5	TRBD2	-	CSARPGLEGETQYF	TGCAGTGCTAGGCCGGGACTAGAGGGAGAGACCCAGTACTTC
TRBV11-2	TRBJ2-1	-	few	CASSLVVIRGSSYNEQFF	TGTGCCAGCAGCTTAGTCGTCATACGAGGTTCCTCCTACAATGAGCAGTTCTTC
TRBV6-5	TRBJ2-7	-	many	CASSYGYGTEQYF	TGTGCCAGCAGTTACGGCTACGGCACCGAGCAGTACTTC
TRBV12-3/TRBV12-4	TRBJ1-1	-	many	CASSPGRRGDTEAFF	TGTGCCAGCAGCCCGGGCCGGCGGGGGGACACTGAAGCTTTCTTT
TRBV5-1	TRBJ2-1	TRBD2	once	CASSSLTSGGYNKQFF	TGCGCCAGCAGCTCCTTGACTAGCGGGGGTTACAATAAGCAGTTCTTC
TRBV20-1	TRBJ2-1	TRBD1	-	CSVDPGTGEAFF	TGCAGTGTTGACCCGGGGACAGGGGAGGCGTTCTTC
TRBV5-1	TRBJ1-6	-	-	CASRASDSPLHF	TGCGCCAGCAGGGCAAGTGATTCACCCCTCCACTTT
TRBV20-1	TRBJ2-7	TRBD2	many	CSATPPMAGAFSYEQYF	TGCAGTGCAACACCCCCCATGGCGGGAGCATTCTCCTACGAGCAGTACTTC
TRBV2	TRBJ2-7	TRBD1	many	CASSQEPQTGPDEQYF	TGTGCCAGCAGTCAAGAACCTCAGACAGGGCCTGACGAGCAGTACTTC
TRBV11-2	TRBJ2-1	TRBD2	few	CASSRTVSSGSYNEQFF	TGTGCCAGCAGCCGTACGGTCTCTAGCGGGAGTTACAATGAGCAGTTCTTC
TRBV27	TRBJ1-2	-	-	CASSLGSSGYGYTF	TGTGCCAGCAGTTTGGGCAGCTCGGGCTATGGCTACACCTTC
TRBV6-1	TRBJ2-7	TRBD2	many	CASSDLGTSAYEQYF	TGTGCCAGCAGTGACCTCGGGACTAGCGCCTACGAGCAGTACTTC
TRBV2	TRBJ2-5	TRBD2	many	CASSVAGAGPETQYF	TGTGCCAGCAGTGTGGCGGGAGCCGGCCCGGAGACCCAGTACTTC
TRBV28	TRBJ2-1	-	many	CASSSGLSAYNEQFF	TGTGCCAGCAGTTCTGGACTTTCCGCCTACAATGAGCAGTTCTTC
TRBV3-1	TRBJ2-3	-	-	CASSQSLGPSTDTQYF	TGTGCCAGCAGCCAATCTCTAGGACCGAGCACAGATACGCAGTATTTT
TRBV30	TRBJ1-6	-	-	CAWSAGGHNSPLHF	TGTGCCTGGAGTGCTGGCGGTCATAATTCACCCCTCCACTTT
TRBV18	TRBJ2-5	-	few	CASSPLPGEDQYF	TGTGCCAGCTCACCACTTCCCGGGGAGGACCAGTACTTC
TRBV6-2/TRBV6-3	TRBJ2-1	-	few	CASSYPALAGSYNEQFF	TGTGCCAGCAGTTACCCGGCACTAGCTGGTTCCTACAATGAGCAGTTCTTC
TRBV12-3/TRBV12-4	TRBJ1-4	TRBD1	few	CASSSSTGRLYKLFF	TGTGCCAGCAGTTCCTCGACAGGGAGATTGTATAAACTGTTTTTT
TRBV12-3/TRBV12-4	TRBJ2-7	TRBD2	many	CASSPGTSRTVEQYF	TGTGCCAGCAGTCCCGGGACTAGCCGAACCGTCGAGCAGTACTTC
TRBV20-1	TRBJ2-7	TRBD1	many	CSAKGQGTYEQYF	TGCAGTGCTAAGGGACAGGGAACCTACGAGCAGTACTTC
TRBV7-8	TRBJ1-1	TRBD1	few	CASSGPGGGEAFF	TGTGCCAGCAGCGGCCCAGGGGGCGGAGAAGCTTTCTTT
TRBV6-1	TRBJ1-1	TRBD1	few	CASSDRAREDTEAFF	TGTGCCAGCAGCGACAGGGCTCGGGAGGACACTGAAGCTTTCTTT
TRBV20-1	TRBJ2-1	TRBD2	-	CSARDAGGVNEQFF	TGCAGTGCTAGAGATGCGGGGGGGGTTAATGAGCAGTTCTTC
TRBV20-1	TRBJ2-2	TRBD2	few	CSARGLAEHTGELFF	TGCAGTGCTAGAGGACTAGCGGAGCACACCGGGGAGCTGTTTTTT
TRBV5-1	TRBJ2-7	TRBD2	-	CASSSTTSGFSSYEQYF	TGCGCCAGCAGCTCAACGACTAGCGGGTTCAGCTCCTACGAGCAGTACTTC
TRBV10-3	TRBJ2-1	-	many	CAISVQGTNEQFF	TGTGCCATCAGTGTACAGGGTACCAATGAGCAGTTCTTC